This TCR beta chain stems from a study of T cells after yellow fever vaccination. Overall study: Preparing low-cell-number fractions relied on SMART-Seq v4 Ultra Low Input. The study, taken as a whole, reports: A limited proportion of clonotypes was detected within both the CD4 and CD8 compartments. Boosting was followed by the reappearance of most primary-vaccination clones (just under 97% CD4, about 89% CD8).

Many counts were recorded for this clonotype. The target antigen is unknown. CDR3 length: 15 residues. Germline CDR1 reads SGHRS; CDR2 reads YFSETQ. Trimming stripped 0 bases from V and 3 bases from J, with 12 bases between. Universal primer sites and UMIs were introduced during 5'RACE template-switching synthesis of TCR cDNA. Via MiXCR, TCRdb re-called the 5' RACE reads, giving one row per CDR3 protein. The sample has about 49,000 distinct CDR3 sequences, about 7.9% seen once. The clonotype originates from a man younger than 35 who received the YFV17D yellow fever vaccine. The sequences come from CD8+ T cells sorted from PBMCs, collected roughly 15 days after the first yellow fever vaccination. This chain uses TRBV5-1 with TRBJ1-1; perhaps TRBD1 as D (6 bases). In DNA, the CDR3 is TGCGCCAGCAGCTTGGGTCCGGGGGCGGACACTGAAGCTTTCTTT. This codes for CASSLGPGADTEAFF. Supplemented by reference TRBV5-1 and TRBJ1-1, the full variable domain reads KAGVTQTPRYLIKTRGQQVTLSCSPISGHRSVSWYQQTPGQGLQFLFEYFSETQRNKGNFPGRFSGRQFSNSRSEMNVSTLELGDSALYLCASSLGPGADTEAFFGQGTRLTVV.